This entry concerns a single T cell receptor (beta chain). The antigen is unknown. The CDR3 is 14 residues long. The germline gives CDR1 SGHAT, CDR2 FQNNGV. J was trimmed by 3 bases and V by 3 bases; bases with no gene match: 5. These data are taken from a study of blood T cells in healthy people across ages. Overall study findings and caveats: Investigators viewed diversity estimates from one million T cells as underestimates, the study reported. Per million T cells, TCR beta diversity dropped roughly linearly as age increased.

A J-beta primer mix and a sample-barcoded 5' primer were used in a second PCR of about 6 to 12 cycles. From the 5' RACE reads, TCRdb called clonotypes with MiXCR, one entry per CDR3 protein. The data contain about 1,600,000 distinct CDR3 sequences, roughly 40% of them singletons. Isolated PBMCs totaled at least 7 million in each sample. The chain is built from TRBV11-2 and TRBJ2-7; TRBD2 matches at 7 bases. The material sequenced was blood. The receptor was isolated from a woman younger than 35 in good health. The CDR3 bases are TGTGCCAGCAGCTTGTATACTAGCGACTACGAGCAGTACTTC. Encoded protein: CASSLYTSDYEQYF.